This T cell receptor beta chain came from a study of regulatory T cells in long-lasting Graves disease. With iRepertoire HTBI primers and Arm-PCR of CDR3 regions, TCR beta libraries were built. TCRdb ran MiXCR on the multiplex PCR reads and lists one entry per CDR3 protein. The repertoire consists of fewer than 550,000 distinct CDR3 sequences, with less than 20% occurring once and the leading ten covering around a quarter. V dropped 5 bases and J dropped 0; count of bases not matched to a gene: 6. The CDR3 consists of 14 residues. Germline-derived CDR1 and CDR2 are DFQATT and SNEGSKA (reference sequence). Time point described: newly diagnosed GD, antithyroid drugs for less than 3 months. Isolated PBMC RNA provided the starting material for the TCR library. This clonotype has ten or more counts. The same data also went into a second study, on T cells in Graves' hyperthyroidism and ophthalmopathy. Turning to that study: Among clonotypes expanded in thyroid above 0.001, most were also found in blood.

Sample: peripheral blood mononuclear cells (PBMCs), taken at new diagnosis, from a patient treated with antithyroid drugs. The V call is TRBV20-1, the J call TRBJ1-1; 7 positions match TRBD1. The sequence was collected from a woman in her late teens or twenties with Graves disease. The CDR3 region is CSAYTTGMNTEAFF. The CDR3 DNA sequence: TGCAGTGCTTATACGACAGGGATGAACACTGAAGCTTTCTTT.